This T cell receptor (beta chain) was identified during a study of blood T cell repertoires in COVID-19. Ages ranged from roughly 18 to 100 years, with residence in approximately 23 US areas. The method was immunoSEQ multiplex PCR; TCRdb's version includes in-frame clones alone and lacks a portion of them. The table records roughly 300,000 clones, 65% to 90% of them present only once. CDR3 length: 15 residues. Unmatched junction bases numbered 10, after V lost 5 bases and J lost 5 bases. Germline CDR1 and CDR2: LGHDT and YNNKEL (reference sequence). This chain connects TRBV3-1 (or the pseudogene TRBV3-2) to TRBJ1-2, with TRBD1 matching 8 bases. The TCR comes from a woman in her thirties or forties with acute COVID-19. The sequenced material came from PBMCs or T cells enriched from blood (not recorded which). CDR3 protein: CASSFLGQGPYGYTF. The DNA of the CDR3 is TGTGCCAGCAGCTTCTTAGGACAGGGACCTTATGGCTACACCTTC.